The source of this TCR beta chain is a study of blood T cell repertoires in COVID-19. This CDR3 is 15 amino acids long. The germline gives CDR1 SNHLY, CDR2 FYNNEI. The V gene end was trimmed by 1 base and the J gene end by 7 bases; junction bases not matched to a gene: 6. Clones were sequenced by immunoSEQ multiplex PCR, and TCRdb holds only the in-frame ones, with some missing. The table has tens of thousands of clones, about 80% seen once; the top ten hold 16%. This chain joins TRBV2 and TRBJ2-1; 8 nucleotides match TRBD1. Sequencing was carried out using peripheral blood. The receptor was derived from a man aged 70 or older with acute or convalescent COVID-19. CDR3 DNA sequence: TGTGCCAGCAGTGAAGTCAGGGGGCAGAGGAATGAGCAGTTCTTC. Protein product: CASSEVRGQRNEQFF.